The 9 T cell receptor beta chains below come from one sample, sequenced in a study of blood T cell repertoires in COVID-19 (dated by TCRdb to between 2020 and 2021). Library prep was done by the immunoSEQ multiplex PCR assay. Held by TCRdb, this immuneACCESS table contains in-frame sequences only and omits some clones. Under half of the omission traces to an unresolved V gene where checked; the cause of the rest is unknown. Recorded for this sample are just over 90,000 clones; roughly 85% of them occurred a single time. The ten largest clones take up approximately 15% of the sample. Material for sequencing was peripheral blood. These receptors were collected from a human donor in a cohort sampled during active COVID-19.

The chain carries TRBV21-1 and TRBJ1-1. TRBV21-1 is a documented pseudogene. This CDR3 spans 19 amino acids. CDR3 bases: TGTGCCAGCAGCAAGCCCAGACGGGGGGATGGACTTCTGAACACTGAAGCTTTCTTT. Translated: CASSKPRRGDGLLNTEAFF.

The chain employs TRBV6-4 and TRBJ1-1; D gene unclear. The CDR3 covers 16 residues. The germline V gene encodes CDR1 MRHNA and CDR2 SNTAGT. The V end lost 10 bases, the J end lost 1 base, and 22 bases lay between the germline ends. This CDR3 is CAILPEGSRANTEAFF. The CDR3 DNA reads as TGTGCCATCCTCCCCGAGGGCAGTCGCGCGAACACTGAAGCTTTCTTT.

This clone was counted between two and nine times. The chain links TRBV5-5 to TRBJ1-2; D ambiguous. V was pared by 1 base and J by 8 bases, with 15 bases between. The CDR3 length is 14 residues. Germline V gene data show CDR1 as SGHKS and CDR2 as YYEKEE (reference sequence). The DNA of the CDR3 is TGTGCCAGCAGCTTGTCTCGGGGTTTGGAAGGCTACACCTTC. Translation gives CASSLSRGLEGYTF.

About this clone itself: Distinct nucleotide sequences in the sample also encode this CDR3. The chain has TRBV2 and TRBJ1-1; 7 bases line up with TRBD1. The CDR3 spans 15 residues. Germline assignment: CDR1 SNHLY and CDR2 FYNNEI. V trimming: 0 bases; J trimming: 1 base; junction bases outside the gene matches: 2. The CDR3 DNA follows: TGTGCCAGCAGTGAAGCGACAGGGAAGAACACTGAAGCTTTCTTT. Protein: CASSEATGKNTEAFF.

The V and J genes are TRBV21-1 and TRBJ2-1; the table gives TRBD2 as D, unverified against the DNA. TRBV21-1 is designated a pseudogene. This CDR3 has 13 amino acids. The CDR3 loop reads CASSFLSGHEQFF. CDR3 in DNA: TGTGCCAGCAGCTTTCTTAGCGGGCATGAGCAGTTCTTC.

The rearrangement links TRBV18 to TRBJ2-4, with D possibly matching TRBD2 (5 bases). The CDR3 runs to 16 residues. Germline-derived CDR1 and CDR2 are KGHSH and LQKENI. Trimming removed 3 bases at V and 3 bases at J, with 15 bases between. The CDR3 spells CASSPPGSGSKNIQYF. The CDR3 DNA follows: TGTGCCAGCTCACCTCCCGGTTCGGGAAGCAAAAACATTCAGTACTTC.

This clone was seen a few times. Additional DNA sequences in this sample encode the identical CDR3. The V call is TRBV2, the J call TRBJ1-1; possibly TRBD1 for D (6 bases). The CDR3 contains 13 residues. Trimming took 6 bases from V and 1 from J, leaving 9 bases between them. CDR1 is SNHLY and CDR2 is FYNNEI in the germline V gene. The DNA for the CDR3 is TGTGCCAGCAGCGTACAGGGGAACACTGAAGCTTTCTTT. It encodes CASSVQGNTEAFF.

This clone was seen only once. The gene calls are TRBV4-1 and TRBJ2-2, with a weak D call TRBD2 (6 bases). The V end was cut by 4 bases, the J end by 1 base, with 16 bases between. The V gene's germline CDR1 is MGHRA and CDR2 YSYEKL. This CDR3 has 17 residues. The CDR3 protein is CASSLSLAAQNTGELFF. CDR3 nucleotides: TGCGCCAGCAGCCTTTCGTTAGCGGCCCAGAACACCGGGGAGCTGTTTTTT.

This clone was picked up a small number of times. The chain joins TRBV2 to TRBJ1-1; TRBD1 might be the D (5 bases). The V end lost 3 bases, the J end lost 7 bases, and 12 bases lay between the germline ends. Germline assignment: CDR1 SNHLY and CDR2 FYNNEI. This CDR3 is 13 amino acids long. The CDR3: CASSEQTVLEAFF. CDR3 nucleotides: TGTGCCAGCAGTGAGCAGACAGTACTTGAAGCTTTCTTT. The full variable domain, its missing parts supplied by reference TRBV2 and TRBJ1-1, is EPEVTQTPSHQVTQMGQEVILRCVPISNHLYFYWYRQILGQKVEFLVSFYNNEISEKSEIFDDQFSVERPDGSNFTLKIRSTKLEDSAMYFCASSEQTVLEAFFGQGTRLTVV.